These 3 T cell receptor beta chains share one sample of origin, sequenced in a study of cytomegalovirus exposure and HLA in healthy donors. PCR employed 60 Vbeta and 13 Jbeta primers. The assay was immunoSEQ multiplex PCR, and TCRdb's table has in-frame clones only and misses some. The table has roughly 150,000 clones, roughly 75% seen once. The sample consisted of PBMCs. The source is a female donor in good health and CMV-seronegative.

The V and J genes are TRBV5-1 and TRBJ2-1; D might be TRBD2 (6 bases). Germline V CDR1 and CDR2: SGHRS, YFSETQ. The CDR3 sequence is 16 residues long. V was cut by 3 bases and J by 3 bases, with 16 bases left in between. The CDR3 sequence: CASSSRLGSGYNEQFF. DNA of the CDR3: TGCGCCAGCAGCTCACGACTAGGGTCCGGCTACAATGAGCAGTTCTTC.

This clone appeared a few times. The gene calls are TRBV5-1 and TRBJ2-3; tentative D call: TRBD1 (6 bases). Trimming left V 0 bases short and J 2 bases short, with 13 bases between. The CDR3 sequence is 16 residues long. Germline V gives CDR1 SGHRS, CDR2 YFSETQ. The CDR3 bases are TGCGCCAGCAGCTTGGGGGGGTCAGGGGCCACAGATACGCAGTATTTT. It specifies CASSLGGSGATDTQYF.

The genes are TRBV28 and TRBJ1-5, with no clear D. The CDR3 extends over 13 amino acids. V was trimmed by 6 bases and J by 7 bases, leaving 13 bases between them. Germline CDR1 and CDR2: MDHEN and SYDVKM. CDR3 DNA: TGTGCCAGCAGCCGAGCAGCGTGGCAGCCCCAGCATTTT. Translation: CASSRAAWQPQHF. Complete variable domain (other parts from reference TRBV28 and TRBJ1-5): DVKVTQSSRYLVKRTGEKVFLECVQDMDHENMFWYRQDPGLGLRLIYFSYDVKMKEKGDIPEGYSVSREKKERFSLILESASTNQTSMYLCASSRAAWQPQHFGDGTRLSIL.